This T cell receptor (beta chain) was sequenced in a study of response to subunit inactivated influenza vaccine. Findings of the study overall: The authors offered the suggestion that each seasonal influenza vaccination recruits few new T cells.

The CDR3 totals 15 residues. The V gene's germline CDR1 is SGHTA and CDR2 FQGNSA. V was trimmed by 4 bases and J by 6 bases, leaving 16 bases between them. Each CDR3 protein is one row after TCRdb ran MiXCR on the RT-PCR reads. The sample has around 650,000 distinct CDR3 sequences, 15% to 18% seen once. This clonotype was detected a few times. The antigen is undetermined. The J gene is TRBJ2-4, the V gene TRBV7-2; the D gene is possibly TRBD2 (7 bases). This material consisted of PBMCs from blood, taken 11 to 12 days after vaccination. This receptor was obtained from a man aged 50 to 60 who received an inactivated influenza vaccine. In DNA form, the CDR3 reads TGTGCCAGCAGCTCATACCGGGGGGCCGGAAACATTCAGTACTTC. It specifies CASSSYRGAGNIQYF.